This entry is about one T cell receptor (beta chain). The antigen remains unidentified. Profiling relied on immunoSEQ multiplex PCR, and the TCRdb table lists in-frame clones only, not all of them. The sample lists about 1 million clones; roughly 80% were seen once. This entry belongs to a study of shared clonotypes between healthy human individuals. Study-wide findings and caveats: Some naive CD4 clonotypes, roughly 5%, turned up in common across several donors.

Negatively enriched CD4+ T cells were divided by CD45RA into naive and memory. The receptor was derived from a man aged 18-30 years in good health. Sequencing was performed on memory CD4+ T cells sorted from blood. Stated subset: CD45RA-negative fraction.

The DNA for the CDR3 is TGTGCCATCCGACTAGCCTCCGGGCATGAGCAGTTCTTC. Its translation: CAIRLASGHEQFF. The chain employs TRBV10-3 and TRBJ2-1; the match to TRBD2 covers 7 bases. From germline, CDR1 is ENHRY and CDR2 SYGVKD. V lost 8 bases and J lost 8; bases outside the gene matches: 9. CDR3 length: 13 residues.